This T cell receptor (beta chain) was recorded in a study of blood T cell repertoires in COVID-19 (dated by TCRdb to 2018 to 2021). A note on the overall study: Collaborator samples came from the United States, Italy and Spain and covered acute and convalescent phases of COVID-19. The material from the prospective study consisted of cDNA or gDNA derived from T cells, B-cell-depleted T cells, or PBMCs. The dataset comprised deeply sampled blood TCRbeta repertoires from subjects exposed to, actively infected with, or recovered from COVID-19. A freely available public database, intended as a resource for researchers studying the immune response to SARS-CoV-2, is where the repertoires were released. Samples came from the ongoing ImmuneRACE study (first 160 participants) plus 1,254 subjects from 6 global collaborators. Nearly every sample came with metadata listing a de-identified subject ID, COVID-19 status, age in years and sex. Where available, HLA class I and class II types were obtained from metadata supplied by the sample provider rather than from assay-based typing.

Each collaborating institution followed its own protocols to collect whole blood in K2EDTA tubes. For TCRbeta analysis, collaborators shipped samples as frozen whole blood, isolated PBMCs, or DNA extracted from either of those sample types. Here is what the overall study found, with its caveats: How much clinical and demographic metadata was included differed by source and by participant, and the metadata was provided uncurated.

The germline V gene encodes CDR1 ENHRY and CDR2 SYGVKD. Trimming accounts for 1 base at V and 6 bases at J, while the number of junction bases matched to no gene is 5. The CDR3 starts with the cysteine, ends with the phenylalanine, and has 15 residues. Only CDR3 DNA is held: 45 bases, read in frame from base 1. The immunoSEQ Assay, a bias-controlled multiplex PCR, was used to amplify TCRbeta CDR3 regions from genomic DNA. The original pipeline was this. The number of nucleated cells in each sample was estimated by amplification of reference gene primers within the assay. To quantify the absolute abundance of each unique TCRbeta CDR3 rearrangement, sequence reads were collapsed and filtered. Productive Simpson clonality was computed per sample as the square root of Simpson's diversity index over productive rearrangements. The clones in this table, taken by TCRdb from immuneACCESS, are in-frame only. Not every clone is retained; where verified, under half of the shortfall comes from an unresolved V gene, and the cause of the rest is unknown. From that table come the V and J calls and clone size; the DNA was used to work out D and trimming. The sample data list about 180,000 clones, and approximately 85% of these were observed just once. Roughly 3% of the sample is taken by the ten largest.

Regarding this clone: Its antigen remains undetermined. Per-base quality was not reported, and no clone a single base away is much larger than it.

The sample was peripheral blood. This receptor chain uses TRBV10-3 and TRBJ2-7; TRBD2 lines up with 11 middle nucleotides. This receptor was taken from a man aged 55 to 70 with acute or convalescent COVID-19. This receptor carries the CDR3 CAISELAGGPSEQYF. The nucleotide sequence is given as TGTGCCATCAGTGAGTTAGCGGGAGGGCCATCCGAGCAGTACTTC.